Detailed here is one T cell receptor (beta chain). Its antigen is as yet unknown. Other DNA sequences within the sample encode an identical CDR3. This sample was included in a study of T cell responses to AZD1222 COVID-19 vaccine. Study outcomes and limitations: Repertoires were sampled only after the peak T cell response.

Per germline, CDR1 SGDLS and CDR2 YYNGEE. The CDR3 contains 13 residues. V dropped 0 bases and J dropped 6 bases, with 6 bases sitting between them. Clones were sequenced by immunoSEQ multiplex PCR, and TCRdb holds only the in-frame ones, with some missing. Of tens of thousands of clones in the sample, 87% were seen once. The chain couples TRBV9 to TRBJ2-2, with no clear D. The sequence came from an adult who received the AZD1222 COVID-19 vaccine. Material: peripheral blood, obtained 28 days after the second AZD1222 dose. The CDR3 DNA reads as TGTGCCAGCAGCGTAGTCTATTCCGGGGAGCTGTTTTTT. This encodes CASSVVYSGELFF.